The rows below give T cell receptor beta chains drawn from one sample of a study of circulating CD8 cells and anti-PD-1 response in melanoma. TCRdb re-called the reads through MiXCR, storing one row per CDR3 protein. This table holds about 1,200 distinct CDR3 sequences, about a tenth found once. The specimen comprised CD8+ T cells from PBMCs, sampled at baseline or after one month of anti-PD-1 therapy (not recorded which). These receptors were obtained from a human donor with melanoma. CDR3s leave out the opening cysteine and the closing phenylalanine or tryptophan. Each record gives: V gene, J gene, D gene, CDR3 protein. The D gene is left open where the match is weak.

TRBV19	TRBJ2-1	TRBD2	ASSIASGAQNEQF
TRBV19	TRBJ2-7	NA	ASSIRAGQTEQY
TRBV18	TRBJ2-7	NA	ASSPRDGAYEQY
TRBV7-3	TRBJ2-5	NA	ASSPQGSETQY
TRBV2	TRBJ2-3	NA	ASIPNAAGYADTQY
TRBV24-1	TRBJ2-3	TRBD2	DFQRGGHVDTQY
TRBV20-1	TRBJ1-2	NA	SARVNYGYT
TRBV19	TRBJ1-5	NA	ASSTPFSGYNQPQH
TRBV19	TRBJ1-5	NA	ASSFGILSNQPQH
TRBV6-1	TRBJ1-1	NA	ASSEERAAEAF